This T cell receptor (beta chain) came from a study of response to subunit inactivated influenza vaccine. TCRdb re-derived calls from the RT-PCR reads in MiXCR, one entry per CDR3 protein. The top ten hold around 3% of the sample, which has about 500,000 distinct CDR3 sequences, 15% to 20% seen once. The CDR3 totals 14 residues. Germline V lookup: CDR1 DFQATT, CDR2 SNEGSKA (reference sequence). V trimming: 4 bases; J trimming: 1 base; junction bases outside the gene matches: 6. This clonotype came up a few times. The rearrangement uses TRBV20-1 and TRBJ1-1, with 7 bases matching TRBD1. The sequencing used CD4+ T cells sorted from PBMCs, collected less than 30 months after vaccination. This TCR was sampled from a man between 50 and 69 years old who received an inactivated influenza vaccine. Written as DNA, the CDR3 is TGCAGTGCTATGTCAGGGGGACCGAACACTGAAGCTTTCTTT. Translation: CSAMSGGPNTEAFF.